The clone carrying this T cell receptor beta chain was observed many times. What it binds is unknown. This sample was included in a study of read filtering for tumor transcriptome and immune sequencing. Turning to the study itself: By R-ISS, stages I, II and III held around 8, 15 and 7 patients. Per sample, TCR-region reads ranged about 4 to 11 million by IR-seq, roughly 75 to 1273 by RNA-seq. Whole-study findings and limits: This fraction held mixed bone marrow immune cells after CD138-negative sorting.

The ends lost 6 bases at V and 9 bases at J; junction bases unmatched: 9. The CDR3 consists of 16 residues. This library used around 400 ng RNA and molecular barcoded adaptors spanning alpha/delta and beta/gamma chains. TCRdb redid the calling of the reads with MiXCR, one entry per CDR3 protein. Among under 150,000 distinct CDR3 sequences listed, roughly 13% were seen once. The origin of this receptor is a donor aged 40 or older with multiple myeloma. The sequenced sample consisted of a population of CD138-negative cells sorted from bone marrow. This chain uses TRBV12-3 or TRBV12-4 with TRBJ2-1; 15 bases fit TRBD2. The CDR3 DNA reads as TGTGCCAGCAGCCTCGGACTAGCGGGAGGGCCTGGTGAGCAGTTCTTC. It specifies CASSLGLAGGPGEQFF.